What follows describes a single TCR beta chain. Its target antigen remains unknown. Base-call qualities are not available, and no considerably larger clone is one nucleotide away. This entry belongs to a study of T cell responses to AZD1222 COVID-19 vaccine (dated by TCRdb to the early 2020s). Broadly, across the study: A total of about 230 trial participants underwent TCR sequencing, of whom some 210 received two doses of AZD1222 and about 25 received two doses of the MenACWY control vaccine. Trial participants were enrolled into age subgroups of 18-55, 56-69 and 70-plus years, which contained about 150, 28 and 57 TCR-sequenced participants, respectively.

Overall study outcomes, separate from this receptor: A significant rise in spike-specific TCR breadth and depth was observed after two AZD1222 doses relative to day 0 and relative to MenACWY recipients. In the small 56-69-year group, the increase in depth fell short of significance, most likely because of low power. Because no samples from the day 14 peak response were available, repertoires could be characterized only after the peak T cell response. Participants were mostly white British and included more females than males, and it was suggested by the authors that clonal diversity may have been underestimated. Reportedly, close to half of the unique spike-specific TCRs recognized epitopes lying outside the regions that are mutated in the B.1.351 and B.1.1.7 variants. Only a handful of AZD1222 recipients were SARS-CoV-2 seropositive at baseline, limiting conclusions about previously exposed vaccinees. Vaccine-associated CD4 TCRs spanned the whole spike protein, with dominant responses in regions 160-218 and 743-854.

The CDR3 regions of human TCRbeta chains were subjected to immunosequencing. As for the authors' bioinformatics: Repertoire TCRs were matched against a reference library of SARS-CoV-2-specific TCRs generated with the MIRA antigen-specificity platform. Breadth was defined as the fraction of unique TCRs that were SARS-CoV-2-associated, and depth was defined as the fraction of total T cells that were SARS-CoV-2-associated. Using the MIRA data, every spike-specific TCR was mapped to the spike region that the TCR reacted to and assigned to either a CD4 or a CD8 class. Log10-transformed breadth and depth values were compared by one-way ANOVA with Sidak's multiple comparisons tests. The table comes from immuneACCESS by way of TCRdb, which keeps in-frame sequences with V and J called. Part of the clones is missing from these tables; in studies checked, under half for an unresolved V gene and the rest for unknown reasons. V, J and clone size derive from that table, while D and trimming were established from the DNA sequence. The sample table lists about 75,000 clones, about 91% of them with a count of one. 8% to 10% of the sample goes to the ten largest clones.

Looking up the germline V gene yields CDR1 MNHEY and CDR2 SVGEGT. The CDR3 numbers 16 residues from cysteine through phenylalanine. Kept here is only the CDR3 DNA, which spans 48 bases and is read in frame from base 1. The germline V end is reduced by 6 bases and the J end by 7 bases; junction bases left unmatched: 16. The sample's time point label is to be understood as: about 28 days (+/-7) after the second vaccine dose. Interpreted using the paper, the treatment or condition label stands for: meningococcal conjugate vaccine given as trial control. Vaccinee samples were obtained from the UK trials COV001 and COV002, which included a single-blind randomized controlled phase 2/3 trial of AZD1222 (ChAdOx1 nCoV-19) in healthy adults. For TCRbeta chain sequencing, PBMC samples from trial participants were taken at day 0 and at day 28 after the second dose.

The source of this sequence is an adult who received the MenACWY meningococcal vaccine as a control. The sequenced sample was peripheral blood, obtained 28 days after the second dose of the MenACWY control vaccine. The sequence links TRBV6-2 or TRBV6-3 to TRBJ1-2; the junction holds 8 bases that match TRBD1. Here is the DNA: TGTGCCAGCAGCCCTACTCCCGGACAGGGAGGCGCTGGCTACACCTTC. Its translation is CASSPTPGQGGAGYTF.